The clone carrying this T cell receptor (beta chain) was seen a single time. Its antigen is still unknown. Given a much more abundant clone one base away, this may be a read error. This specimen comes from a study of post-analysis software for immune sequencing data. The overall study: Several disease courses (relapsing-remitting, secondary progressive and progressive-relapsing) of multiple sclerosis were included.

Study-wide findings and caveats: With TRBV5-6, TRBV5-1 and TRBV20-1 included, five TRBV segments were more frequent in patients than in controls. Controls had significantly higher normalized Chao1 diversity than multiple sclerosis patients. F measure showed strong co-clustering of same-batch samples.

Per germline, CDR1 SGHRS and CDR2 YFSETQ. CDR3 size: 15 residues. Prepared TCR beta cDNA libraries contained unique molecular identifiers. About 500,000 cDNA molecules were obtained per 1 to 10 million input T cells. MiXCR, applied by TCRdb to the PCR reads, yields one record per CDR3 protein. The sample lists about 150,000 distinct CDR3 sequences; 30% were seen once. The V gene is TRBV5-1, the J gene TRBJ2-5; TRBD1 agrees at 9 bases. Gene TRBJ2-7 matches the end of the DNA better, so the J call may be wrong. The receptor was isolated from a girl aged 5-17 years with multiple sclerosis. Sequenced sample: blood. CDR3 nucleotides: TGCGCCAGCAGCAGTATCTCCGGGACAGGGCTCGAGCAGTACTTC. It is translated as CASSSISGTGLEQYF.